Sequencing of this TCR beta chain was carried out in a study of blood T cell repertoires in COVID-19. Study at large: In each case, the material was cDNA or gDNA derived from T cells, B-cell-depleted T cells, or PBMCs.

In the original workflow: Reference gene primer amplification gave estimated nucleated cell counts. TCRdb keeps only in-frame clones here, not all; method: immunoSEQ multiplex PCR. That table is the source of V, J and clone size, and D and trimming were worked out from the DNA. The sample consists of roughly 230,000 clones, approximately 89% of them appearing once. V dropped 4 bases and J dropped 2 bases, with 12 bases sitting between them. Germline V gene data show CDR1 as PRHDT and CDR2 as FYEKMQ (reference sequence). The CDR3 runs to 14 residues. This chain uses TRBV13 with TRBJ2-7; possible D gene TRBD1, 6 bases. The sample was peripheral blood. This clonotype was obtained from a woman between 35 and 50 years old who had recovered from COVID-19. The CDR3 is CASSSPGHPYEQYF. In DNA, the CDR3 is TGTGCCAGCAGCTCACCGGGACACCCCTACGAGCAGTACTTC.